This paragraph reports one T cell receptor (beta chain). Trimming took off 5 bases at V and 2 bases at J, with 15 bases between the two ends. The V gene's germline CDR1 is SEHNR and CDR2 FQNEAQ (reference sequence). CDR3 length equals 15 residues. The source of the sample is a study of T cell responses to AZD1222 COVID-19 vaccine. The table came from immunoSEQ multiplex PCR; TCRdb's copy has only in-frame clones and leaves some out. Of over 150,000 clones in the sample, 80% to 95% were seen once. The sample consisted of peripheral blood, taken 28 days after the second dose of the MenACWY control vaccine. This sequence joins TRBV7-9 and TRBJ1-1, with D possibly matching TRBD1 (6 bases). This sequence originates from an adult who received the MenACWY meningococcal vaccine as a control. In nucleotides, the CDR3 is TGTGCCAGCAGCACCATTGGGGGGGCTAACACTGAAGCTTTCTTT. Translating gives CASSTIGGANTEAFF.